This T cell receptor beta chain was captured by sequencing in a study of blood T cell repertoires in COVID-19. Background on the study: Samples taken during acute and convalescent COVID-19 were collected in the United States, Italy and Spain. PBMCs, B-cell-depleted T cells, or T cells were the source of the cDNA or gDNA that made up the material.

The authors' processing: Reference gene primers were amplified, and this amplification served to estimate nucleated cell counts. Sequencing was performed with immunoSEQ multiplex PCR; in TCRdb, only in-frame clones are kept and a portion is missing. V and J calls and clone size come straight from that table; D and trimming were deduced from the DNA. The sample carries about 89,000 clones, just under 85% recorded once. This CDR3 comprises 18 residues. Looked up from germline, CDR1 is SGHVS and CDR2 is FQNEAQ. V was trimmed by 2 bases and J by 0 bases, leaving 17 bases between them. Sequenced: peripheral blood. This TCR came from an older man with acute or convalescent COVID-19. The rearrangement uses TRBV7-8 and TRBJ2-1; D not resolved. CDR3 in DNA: TGTGCCAGCAGCTTAATCCCCCCGTCTAGGAGCTCCTACAATGAGCAGTTCTTC. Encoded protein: CASSLIPPSRSSYNEQFF.